These 5 T cell receptor beta chains originate from one sample sequenced in a study of regulatory T cells in long-lasting Graves disease. The time point denotes: persistent/refractory GD, antithyroid drugs over 5 years with positive TRAb. TCR sequences were obtained from RNA taken from PBMCs. CDR3 regions were amplified by Arm-PCR using iRepertoire HTBI primers to build TCR beta libraries. TCRdb fed the multiplex PCR reads into MiXCR, producing one record per CDR3 protein. The repertoire includes 430,000 or so distinct CDR3 sequences, around a fifth of them detected once, and roughly an eighth sits in the top ten. The sequencing here drew on peripheral blood mononuclear cells (PBMCs), taken when the disease was refractory, from a patient treated with antithyroid drugs. These receptor sequences come from a female donor with Graves disease.

The J gene is TRBJ2-5, the V gene TRBV9; D gene ambiguous. V was shortened by 7 bases and J by 1 base, with 11 bases between the two germline ends. Germline-derived CDR1 and CDR2 are SGDLS and YYNGEE. CDR3 length: 13 residues. The CDR3 DNA follows: TGTGCCAGCGCCTACAGTCCCCAAGAGACCCAGTACTTC. Residues: CASAYSPQETQYF.

This clonotype was observed a handful of times. This chain connects TRBV7-9 to TRBJ2-7, with 9 bases matching TRBD2. Losses at the gene ends were 5 bases for V and 7 bases for J; bases not matched to a gene: 9. Germline V gives CDR1 SEHNR, CDR2 FQNEAQ (reference sequence). This CDR3 spans 14 amino acids. CDR3 sequence reads: CASSTPGLAGEQYF. The CDR3 DNA reads TGTGCCAGCAGCACGCCGGGACTAGCTGGGGAGCAGTACTTC. Based on the CDR3 plus reference TRBV7-9 and TRBJ2-7, the full variable domain is DTGVSQNPRHKITKRGQNVTFRCDPISEHNRLYWYRQTLGQGPEFLTYFQNEAQLEKSRLLSDRFSAERPKGSFSTLEIQRTEQGDSAMYLCASSTPGLAGEQYFGPGTRLTVT.

The genes are TRBV4-1 and TRBJ1-5; the match to TRBD1 covers 7 bases. Germline CDR1 and CDR2: MGHRA and YSYEKL. V gave up 0 bases and J gave up 6 bases; unmatched junction bases: 8. The CDR3 is 16 residues long. The CDR3 DNA sequence: TGCGCCAGCAGCCAAGAGCCAGGGGGGAGAGGTCAGCCCCAGCATTTT. Translation: CASSQEPGGRGQPQHF.

This clonotype was recorded many times. The chain employs TRBV11-2 and TRBJ2-7; tentatively, D is TRBD1 (6 bases). CDR1 is SGHAT, CDR2 FQNNGV, per germline. This CDR3 is 16 amino acids long. V was cut by 0 bases and J by 3 bases, with 15 bases left in between. The CDR3 DNA reads as TGTGCCAGCAGCTTAGATAGCCAGGGGCATATCTACGAGCAGTACTTC. Residues: CASSLDSQGHIYEQYF.

The V and J genes are TRBV19 and TRBJ2-7; D ambiguous. V gave up 10 bases and J gave up 3 bases, with 16 bases separating them. Looked up from germline, CDR1 is LNHDA and CDR2 is SQIVND (reference sequence). This CDR3 has 13 amino acids. DNA of the CDR3: TGTGCCACCGCTCTGCAGTCCCACTACGAGCAGTACTTC. It encodes CATALQSHYEQYF.